Included here is one TCR beta chain sequence, with context. What antigen it recognizes has not been identified. Base qualities are not at hand, and no much larger clone is one base apart. The entry originates in a study of OX40 agonist ivuxolimab in advanced cancers. For context, the study as a whole: Ivuxolimab, which targeted the costimulatory receptor OX40 (CD134), was an agonistic, fully human IgG2 monoclonal antibody. Intravenous ivuxolimab was administered to patients every 2 weeks at six dose levels: 0.01, 0.1, 0.3, 1.5, 3 and 10 mg/kg. Of the approximately 50 dose-escalation patients, hepatocellular carcinoma was present in about 20, melanoma in roughly 15, renal cell carcinoma in 9 and head and neck cancer in 9. In the dose-escalation cohort, around four fifths of patients were male, and the mean age was roughly 60 years with a range of about 23 to 79. Patients were allowed to have had prior anti-PD-1, anti-PD-L1 or anti-CTLA-4 therapy, and approximately 40% of the dose-escalation patients had previously received checkpoint inhibitors. Three dose-escalation patients achieved partial responses, one with hepatocellular carcinoma and two with cutaneous melanoma. Peripheral TCRbeta sequencing was intended to test whether TCR sequence diversity was altered and clonal T-cell expansion was caused by ivuxolimab. The monotherapy dose-escalation portion (N of about 50 patients) of the phase I ivuxolimab trial is reported in the paper. Study-wide findings and limitations: In the 0.1-3.0 mg/kg groups, partial responders had among the lowest normalized peripheral clonal expansion, particularly in CD8+ T cells. On average, CD8+ T cells showed more expanded clones than CD4+ T cells after ivuxolimab. The antigen specificity of the peripheral T cells that underwent clonal expansion was not determined. At doses of 0.1 to 3.0 mg/kg, clonal expansion of both CD4+ and CD8+ T cells in blood was seen between baseline and week 6. Low levels of normalized T-cell clonal expansion were also shown by some nonresponding patients.

Patients with autoimmune disease history or receiving systemic immunosuppression were excluded from the trial. Peripheral blood for TCR sequencing was collected from all dose cohorts at baseline, on cycle 4 day 1, and on cycle 7 day 1. Samples came from an open-label, multicenter, first-in-human phase I dose-escalation trial of ivuxolimab. Adults with locally advanced or metastatic head and neck squamous cell, hepatocellular, melanoma or renal cell carcinoma were enrolled in the trial. Before TCR sequencing, CD4+ T cells and CD8+ T cells from peripheral blood were sorted into separate populations. Genomic DNA was isolated from the sorted cells so that the TCRbeta CDR3 region could be sequenced. TCRbeta CDR3 regions were sequenced using the immunoSEQ Assay. TCRdb re-hosts the immuneACCESS table, in-frame sequences only. Its copies lack some clones; in the studies checked, an unresolved V gene accounts for under half of them, and the cause for the rest is not known. The sample table shows about 84,000 clones, and 89% are seen once. 0.15% to 0.2% of the sample is in the top ten clones.

From a lookup of the germline V gene, CDR1 and CDR2 are MNHNS and SASEGT. V and J are truncated by 6 bases and 3 bases respectively, leaving an intervening sequence of 9 bases. Its CDR3 holds 13 amino acids, cysteine through phenylalanine. Here the CDR3 DNA is all that survives: 39 bases in frame from base 1. This chain joins TRBV6-1 to TRBJ1-5; a weak D assignment points to TRBD1 (6 bases agree). The TCR originated in an adult with an advanced solid tumor such as melanoma, head and neck, liver or kidney cancer. Material: CD4+ or CD8+ T cells sorted from blood, obtained in a trial of the OX40 agonist ivuxolimab. The nucleotide sequence reads TGTGCCAGCAGGGGACAAATCAATCAGCCCCAGCATTTT. The encoded protein is CASRGQINQPQHF.